One sample yielded the 8 T cell receptor beta chains listed below, sequenced in a study of T-cell reconstitution after alpha-beta-depleted transplantation in children. TCRbeta library construction was performed incorporating unique molecular identifiers. TCRdb re-called the PCR reads through MiXCR, storing one row per CDR3 protein. The sample consists of 500,000 or so distinct CDR3 sequences, around a third of them appearing once. The input for sequencing was PBMCs from the stem cell graft donor, taken from the stem cell graft. Source of these receptors: a human donor who donated a stem cell graft to a child with aplastic anemia.

In nucleotides, the CDR3 is TGTGCCATCACCTGGGGACTAGCGGAAACCGAGTACAATGAGCAGTTCTTC. It specifies CAITWGLAETEYNEQFF. J is TRBJ2-1 and V is TRBV10-3; TRBD2 aligns across 11 bases. Germline assignment: CDR1 ENHRY and CDR2 SYGVKD. The CDR3 runs 17 residues. Unmatched junction bases numbered 12, after V lost 7 bases and J lost 4 bases.

CDR3 DNA sequence: TGTGCCTGGAGTTCCGGGACAGGGGTCGATGGCTACACCTTC. It specifies CAWSSGTGVDGYTF. The V gene is TRBV30, the J gene TRBJ1-2, with 10 bases that match TRBD1. The germline CDR1 and CDR2 sequences are GTSNPN and SVGIG (reference sequence). The CDR3 consists of 14 residues. The trim removed 2 bases at V and 6 bases at J, leaving 6 bases unmatched.

This clonotype turned up a few times. The chain recombines TRBV20-1 with TRBJ1-2, with 9 nucleotides matching TRBD1. The germline CDR1 and CDR2 sequences are DFQATT and SNEGSKA (reference sequence). Unmatched junction bases numbered 8, after V lost 5 bases and J lost 4 bases. The CDR3 length is 14 residues. The CDR3 is CSAGRGQGSYGYTF. CDR3 coding DNA: TGCAGTGCTGGCCGCGGACAGGGGAGCTATGGCTACACCTTC.

The chain uses TRBV6-2 or TRBV6-3 and TRBJ2-7, with D perhaps being TRBD1 or TRBD2 (5 bases each). Germline CDR1 reads MNHEY; CDR2 reads SVGEGT. Trimming cost V 6 bases and J 4 bases, with 16 bases left between them. This CDR3 region has 14 residues. The CDR3 loop reads CASRMGRGLYEQYF. In nucleotides, the CDR3 is TGTGCCAGCAGAATGGGACGGGGTCTGTACGAGCAGTACTTC.

The rearrangement links TRBV7-2 to TRBJ1-1, with D tentatively TRBD1 (6 bases). V was pared by 2 bases and J by 4 bases, with 11 bases between. CDR1 and CDR2 from the germline V gene are SGHTA and FQGNSA. This CDR3 contains 14 residues. In DNA form, the CDR3 reads TGTGCCAGCAGCTTACTACAGGGTGGCACTGAAGCTTTCTTT. Translating it yields CASSLLQGGTEAFF.

A few counts support this clonotype. In DNA, the CDR3 is TGCAGTGCTAGAGTCCCAATCCTGAACACTGAAGCTTTCTTT. Translated, it gives CSARVPILNTEAFF. The chain carries TRBV20-1 and TRBJ1-1, with D unresolved. V was clipped by 1 base and J by 0 bases, with 9 bases between them. From germline, CDR1 is DFQATT and CDR2 SNEGSKA (reference sequence). The CDR3 totals 14 residues.

The J gene is TRBJ1-5, the V gene TRBV4-3, with 8 positions matching TRBD1. The CDR3 has 17 residues. Trimming at V came to 0 bases and at J to 4 bases, leaving 8 bases not matched to a gene. Germline V lookup: CDR1 LGHNA, CDR2 YSLEER. The CDR3 nucleotides read TGCGCCAGCAGCCAAGACGTCTTATGGACAGGGAATCAGCCCCAGCATTTT. Amino acid sequence: CASSQDVLWTGNQPQHF.

The rearrangement joins TRBV12-3 or TRBV12-4 to TRBJ2-5, with 9 bases identical to TRBD2. The CDR3 sequence is 15 residues long. Losses at the gene ends were 6 bases for V and 4 bases for J; bases not matched to a gene: 9. CDR3 in amino acids: CASSPPREGRETQYF. CDR3 DNA sequence: TGTGCCAGCAGCCCCCCGCGGGAGGGGAGAGAGACCCAGTACTTC.